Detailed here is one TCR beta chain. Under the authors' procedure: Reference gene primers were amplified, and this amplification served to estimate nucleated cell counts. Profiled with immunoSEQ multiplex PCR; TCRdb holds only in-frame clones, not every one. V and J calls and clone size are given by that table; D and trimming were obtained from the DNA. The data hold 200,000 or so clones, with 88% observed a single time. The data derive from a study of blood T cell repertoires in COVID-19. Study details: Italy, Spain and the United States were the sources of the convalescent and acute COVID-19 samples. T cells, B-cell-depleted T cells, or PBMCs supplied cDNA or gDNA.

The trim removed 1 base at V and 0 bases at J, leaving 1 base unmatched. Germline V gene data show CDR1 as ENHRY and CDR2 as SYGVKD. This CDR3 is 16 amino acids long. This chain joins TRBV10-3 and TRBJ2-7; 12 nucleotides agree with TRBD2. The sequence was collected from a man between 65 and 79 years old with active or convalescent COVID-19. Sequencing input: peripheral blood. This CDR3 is CAISEWGLAGSYEQYF. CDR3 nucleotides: TGTGCCATCAGTGAGTGGGGACTAGCGGGCTCCTACGAGCAGTACTTC.